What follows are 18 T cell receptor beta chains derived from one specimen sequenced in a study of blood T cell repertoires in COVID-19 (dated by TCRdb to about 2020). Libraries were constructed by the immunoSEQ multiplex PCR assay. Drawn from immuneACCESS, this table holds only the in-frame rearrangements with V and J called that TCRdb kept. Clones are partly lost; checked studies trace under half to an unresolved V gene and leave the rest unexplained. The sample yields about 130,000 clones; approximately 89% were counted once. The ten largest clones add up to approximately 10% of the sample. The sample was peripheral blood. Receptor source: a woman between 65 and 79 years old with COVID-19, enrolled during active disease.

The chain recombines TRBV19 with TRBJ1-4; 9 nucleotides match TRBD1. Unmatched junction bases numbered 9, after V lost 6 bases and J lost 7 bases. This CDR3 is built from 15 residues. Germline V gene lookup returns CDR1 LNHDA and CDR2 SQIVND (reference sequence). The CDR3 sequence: CASSTGQGKGEKLFF. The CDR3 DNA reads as TGTGCCAGTAGCACGGGACAGGGCAAAGGTGAAAAACTGTTTTTT. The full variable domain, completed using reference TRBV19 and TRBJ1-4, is DGGITQSPKYLFRKEGQNVTLSCEQNLNHDAMYWYRQDPGQGLRLIYYSQIVNDFQKGDIAEGYSVSREKKESFPLTVTSAQKNPTAFYLCASSTGQGKGEKLFFGSGTQLSVL.

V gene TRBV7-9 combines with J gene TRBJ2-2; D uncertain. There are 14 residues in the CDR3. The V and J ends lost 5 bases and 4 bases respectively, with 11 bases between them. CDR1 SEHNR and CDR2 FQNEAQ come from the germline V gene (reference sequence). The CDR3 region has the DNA TGTGCCAGCAGCCTCCTGCGAGGCACCGGGGAGCTGTTTTTT. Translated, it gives CASSLLRGTGELFF.

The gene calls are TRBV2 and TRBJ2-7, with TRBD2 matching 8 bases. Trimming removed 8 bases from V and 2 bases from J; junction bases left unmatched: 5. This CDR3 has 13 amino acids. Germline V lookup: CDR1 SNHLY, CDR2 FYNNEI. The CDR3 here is CASRAGGPYEQYF. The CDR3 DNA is TGTGCCAGCCGGGCGGGGGGACCCTACGAGCAGTACTTC.

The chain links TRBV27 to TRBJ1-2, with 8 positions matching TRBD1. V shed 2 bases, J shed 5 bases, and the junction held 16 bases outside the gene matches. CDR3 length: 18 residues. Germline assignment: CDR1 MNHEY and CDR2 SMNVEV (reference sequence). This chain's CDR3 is CASSLRAGGVSRGYGYTF. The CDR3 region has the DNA TGTGCCAGCAGTTTAAGGGCAGGGGGCGTCTCTCGGGGGTATGGCTACACCTTC.

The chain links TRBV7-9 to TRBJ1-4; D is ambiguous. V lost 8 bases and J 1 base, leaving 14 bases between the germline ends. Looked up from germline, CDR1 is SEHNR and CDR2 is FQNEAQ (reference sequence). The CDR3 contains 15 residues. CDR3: CASLLERVTNEKLFF. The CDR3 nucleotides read TGTGCCAGCTTACTTGAACGGGTAACTAATGAAAAACTGTTTTTT.

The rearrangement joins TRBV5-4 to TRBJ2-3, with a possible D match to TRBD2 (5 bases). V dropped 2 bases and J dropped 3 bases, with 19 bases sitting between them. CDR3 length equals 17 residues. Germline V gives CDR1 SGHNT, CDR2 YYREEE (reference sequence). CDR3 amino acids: CASSLPGGFRLTDTQYF. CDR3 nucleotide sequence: TGTGCCAGCAGCTTACCCGGCGGGTTTCGACTAACAGATACGCAGTATTTT.

CDR3 protein: CASSSTGIEAFF. CDR3 nucleotide sequence: TGTGCCAGCAGTTCAACAGGGATTGAAGCTTTCTTT. The chain carries TRBV12-3 or TRBV12-4 and TRBJ1-1, with a possible D match to TRBD1 (6 bases). The CDR3 spans 12 residues. V was clipped by 4 bases and J by 7 bases, with 10 bases between them.

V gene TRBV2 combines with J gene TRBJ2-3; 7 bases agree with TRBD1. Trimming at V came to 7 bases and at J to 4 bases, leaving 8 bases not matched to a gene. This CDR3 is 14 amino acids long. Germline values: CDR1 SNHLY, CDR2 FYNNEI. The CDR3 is CASMVTGFADTQYF. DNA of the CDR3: TGTGCCAGCATGGTGACAGGGTTTGCAGATACGCAGTATTTT.

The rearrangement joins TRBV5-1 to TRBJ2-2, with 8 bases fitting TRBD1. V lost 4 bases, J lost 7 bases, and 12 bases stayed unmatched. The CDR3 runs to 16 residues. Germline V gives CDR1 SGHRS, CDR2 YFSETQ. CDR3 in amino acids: CASSARPGGADGELFF. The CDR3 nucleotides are TGCGCCAGCAGCGCCCGCCCAGGGGGCGCGGACGGGGAGCTGTTTTTT.

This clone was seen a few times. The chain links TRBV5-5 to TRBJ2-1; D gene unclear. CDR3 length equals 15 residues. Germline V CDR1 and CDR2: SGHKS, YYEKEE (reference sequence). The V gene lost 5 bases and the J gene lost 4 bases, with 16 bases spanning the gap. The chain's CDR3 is CASSEITTEYNEQFF. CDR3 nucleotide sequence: TGTGCCAGCAGTGAAATCACAACAGAATACAATGAGCAGTTCTTC.

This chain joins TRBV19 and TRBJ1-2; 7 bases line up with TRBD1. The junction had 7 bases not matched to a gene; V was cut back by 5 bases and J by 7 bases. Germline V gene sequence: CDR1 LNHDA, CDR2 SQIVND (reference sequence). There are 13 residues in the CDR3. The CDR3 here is CASSADRDRGYTF. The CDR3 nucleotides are TGTGCCAGTAGTGCCGACAGGGACCGTGGCTACACCTTC.

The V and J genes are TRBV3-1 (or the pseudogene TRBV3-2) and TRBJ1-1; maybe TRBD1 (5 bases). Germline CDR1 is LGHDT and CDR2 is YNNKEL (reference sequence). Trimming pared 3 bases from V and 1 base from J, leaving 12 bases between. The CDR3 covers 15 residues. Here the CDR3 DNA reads TGTGCCAGCAGCCAGCACAGGAGGGGGAACACTGAAGCTTTCTTT. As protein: CASSQHRRGNTEAFF.

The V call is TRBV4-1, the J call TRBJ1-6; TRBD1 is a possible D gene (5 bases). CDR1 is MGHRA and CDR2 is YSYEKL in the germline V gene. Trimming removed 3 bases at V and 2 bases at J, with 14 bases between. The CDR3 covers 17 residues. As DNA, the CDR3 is TGCGCCAGCAGCCACGCAAGGGGTCGGGCCTATAATTCACCCCTCCACTTT. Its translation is CASSHARGRAYNSPLHF.

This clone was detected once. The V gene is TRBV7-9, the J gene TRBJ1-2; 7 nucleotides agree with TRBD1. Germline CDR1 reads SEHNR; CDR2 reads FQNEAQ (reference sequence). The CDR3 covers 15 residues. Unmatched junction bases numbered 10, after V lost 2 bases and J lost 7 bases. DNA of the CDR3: TGTGCCAGCAGCTTACCCGGGACAGACTCTTTTGGCTACACCTTC. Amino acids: CASSLPGTDSFGYTF. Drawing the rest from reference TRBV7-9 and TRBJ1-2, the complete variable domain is DTGVSQNPRHKITKRGQNVTFRCDPISEHNRLYWYRQTLGQGPEFLTYFQNEAQLEKSRLLSDRFSAERPKGSFSTLEIQRTEQGDSAMYLCASSLPGTDSFGYTFGSGTRLTVV.

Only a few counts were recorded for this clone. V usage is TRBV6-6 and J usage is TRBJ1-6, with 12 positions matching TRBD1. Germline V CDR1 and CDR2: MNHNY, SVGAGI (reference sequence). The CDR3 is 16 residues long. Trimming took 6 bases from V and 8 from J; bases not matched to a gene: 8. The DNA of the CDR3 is TGTGCCAGCAGCACCCCCGGGACAGGGGGCGATTCACCCCTCCACTTT. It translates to CASSTPGTGGDSPLHF.

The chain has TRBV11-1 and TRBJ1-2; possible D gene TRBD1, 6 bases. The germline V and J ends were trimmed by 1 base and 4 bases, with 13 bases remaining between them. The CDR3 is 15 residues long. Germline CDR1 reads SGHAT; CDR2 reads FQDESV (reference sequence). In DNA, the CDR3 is TGTGCCAGCAGCTTAGGGGGGCAGGACGGCTATGGCTACACCTTC. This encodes CASSLGGQDGYGYTF.

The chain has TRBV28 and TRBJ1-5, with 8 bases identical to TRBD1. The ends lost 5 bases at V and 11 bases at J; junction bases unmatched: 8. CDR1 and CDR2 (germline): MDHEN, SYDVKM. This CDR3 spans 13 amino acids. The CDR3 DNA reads TGTGCCAGCAGTAAAGGACAGGGTAGGGCCCAGCATTTT. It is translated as CASSKGQGRAQHF.

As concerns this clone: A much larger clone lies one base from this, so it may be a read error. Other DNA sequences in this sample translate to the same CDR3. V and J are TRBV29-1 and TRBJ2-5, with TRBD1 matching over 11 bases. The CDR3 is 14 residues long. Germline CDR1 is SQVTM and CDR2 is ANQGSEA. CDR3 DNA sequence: TGCCGCGTGGGGGGACAGGGGGGGGGAGAGACCCAGTACTTC. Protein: CRVGGQGGGETQYF.